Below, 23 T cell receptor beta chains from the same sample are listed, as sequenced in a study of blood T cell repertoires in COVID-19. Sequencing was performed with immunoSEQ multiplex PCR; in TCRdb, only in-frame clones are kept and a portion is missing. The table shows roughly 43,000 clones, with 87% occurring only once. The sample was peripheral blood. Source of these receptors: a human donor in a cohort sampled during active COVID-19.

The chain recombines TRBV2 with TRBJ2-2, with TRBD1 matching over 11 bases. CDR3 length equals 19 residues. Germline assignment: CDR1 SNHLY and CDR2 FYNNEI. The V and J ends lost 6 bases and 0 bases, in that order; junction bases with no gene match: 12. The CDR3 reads CASRPGGQGAGANTGELFF. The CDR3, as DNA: TGTGCCAGCAGACCAGGAGGACAGGGGGCCGGGGCGAACACCGGGGAGCTGTTTTTT.

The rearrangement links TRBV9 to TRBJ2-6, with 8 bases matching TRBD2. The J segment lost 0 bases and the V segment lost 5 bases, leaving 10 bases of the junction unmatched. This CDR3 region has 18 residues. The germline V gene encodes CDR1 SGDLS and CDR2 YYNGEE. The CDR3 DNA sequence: TGTGCCAGCAGAGCGAGGGCGGGGGGAACCTCTGGGGCCAACGTCCTGACTTTC. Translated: CASRARAGGTSGANVLTF.

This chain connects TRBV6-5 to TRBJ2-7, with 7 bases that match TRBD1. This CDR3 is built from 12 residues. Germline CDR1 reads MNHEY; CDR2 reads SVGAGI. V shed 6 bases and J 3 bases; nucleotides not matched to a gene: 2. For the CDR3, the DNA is TGTGCCAGCAGACAGGGGATCTACGAGCAGTACTTC. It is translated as CASRQGIYEQYF.

As DNA, the CDR3 is TGTGCCAGCAGCGCCATCAGGGGAGACTCCTACGAGCAGTACTTC. It is translated as CASSAIRGDSYEQYF. The V call is TRBV11-2, the J call TRBJ2-7; tentatively, D is TRBD1 (6 bases). This CDR3 spans 15 amino acids. Germline lookup yields CDR1 SGHAT and CDR2 FQNNGV. Trimming removed 5 bases from V and 0 bases from J, with 14 bases in between.

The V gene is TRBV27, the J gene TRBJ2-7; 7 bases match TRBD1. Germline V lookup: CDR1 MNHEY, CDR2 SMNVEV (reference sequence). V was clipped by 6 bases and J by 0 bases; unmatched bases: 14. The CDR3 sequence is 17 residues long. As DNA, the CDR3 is TGTGCCAGCAGACCCACCCTGGACAGGCAGAGCTCCTACGAGCAGTACTTC. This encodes CASRPTLDRQSSYEQYF.

CDR3 region: CASSLFGVWGTEAFF. CDR3 bases: TGTGCCAGCAGCTTGTTCGGGGTTTGGGGCACTGAAGCTTTCTTT. J is TRBJ1-1 and V is TRBV5-6, with D unresolved. CDR1 and CDR2 from the germline V gene are SGHDT and YYEEEE. V was shortened by 1 base and J by 4 bases, with 14 bases between the two germline ends. This CDR3 has 15 amino acids.

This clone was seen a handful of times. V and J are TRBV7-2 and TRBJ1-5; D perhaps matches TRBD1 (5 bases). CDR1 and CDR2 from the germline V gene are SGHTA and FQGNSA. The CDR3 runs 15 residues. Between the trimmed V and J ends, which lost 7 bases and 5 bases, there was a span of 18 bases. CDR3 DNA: TGTGCCAGCACCCAGGCGGGACTGATCGATCAGCCCCAGCATTTT. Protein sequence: CASTQAGLIDQPQHF.

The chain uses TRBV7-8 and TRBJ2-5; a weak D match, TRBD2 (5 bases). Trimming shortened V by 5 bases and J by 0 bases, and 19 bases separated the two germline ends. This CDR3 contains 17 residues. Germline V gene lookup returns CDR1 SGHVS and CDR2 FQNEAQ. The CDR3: CASSPVMHGKDQETQYF. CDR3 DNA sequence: TGTGCCAGCAGCCCGGTAATGCACGGGAAGGACCAAGAGACCCAGTACTTC.

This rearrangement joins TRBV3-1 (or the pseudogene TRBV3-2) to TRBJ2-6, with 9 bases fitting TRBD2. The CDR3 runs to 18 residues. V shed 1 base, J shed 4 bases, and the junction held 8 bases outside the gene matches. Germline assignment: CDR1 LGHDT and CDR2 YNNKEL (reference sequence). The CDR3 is CASSQVMVAGAGANVLTF. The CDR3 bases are TGTGCCAGCAGCCAAGTAATGGTAGCGGGAGCCGGGGCCAACGTCCTGACTTTC.

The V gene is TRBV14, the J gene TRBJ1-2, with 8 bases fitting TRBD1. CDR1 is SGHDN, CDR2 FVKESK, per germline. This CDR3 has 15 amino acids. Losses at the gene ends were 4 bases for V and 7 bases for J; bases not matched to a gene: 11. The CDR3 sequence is CASSLTGTGFSGYTF. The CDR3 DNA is TGTGCCAGCAGCCTCACCGGGACAGGATTCTCTGGCTACACCTTC. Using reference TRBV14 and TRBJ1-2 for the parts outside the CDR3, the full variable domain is EAGVTQFPSHSVIEKGQTVTLRCDPISGHDNLYWYRRVMGKEIKFLLHFVKESKQDESGMPNNRFLAERTGGTYSTLKVQPAELEDSGVYFCASSLTGTGFSGYTFGSGTRLTVV.

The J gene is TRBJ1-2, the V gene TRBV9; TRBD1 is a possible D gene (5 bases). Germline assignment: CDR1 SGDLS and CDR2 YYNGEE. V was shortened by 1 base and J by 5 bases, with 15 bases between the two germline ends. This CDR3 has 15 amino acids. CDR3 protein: CASSVWISGAYGYTF. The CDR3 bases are TGTGCCAGCAGCGTATGGATCAGTGGGGCGTATGGCTACACCTTC.

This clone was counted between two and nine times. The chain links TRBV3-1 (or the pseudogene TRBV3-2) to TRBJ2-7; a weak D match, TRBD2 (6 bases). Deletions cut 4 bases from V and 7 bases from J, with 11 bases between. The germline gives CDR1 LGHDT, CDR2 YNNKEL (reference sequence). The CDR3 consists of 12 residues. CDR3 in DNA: TGTGCCAGCAGCCGGAGGGACCGGGAGCAGTACTTC. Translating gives CASSRRDREQYF.

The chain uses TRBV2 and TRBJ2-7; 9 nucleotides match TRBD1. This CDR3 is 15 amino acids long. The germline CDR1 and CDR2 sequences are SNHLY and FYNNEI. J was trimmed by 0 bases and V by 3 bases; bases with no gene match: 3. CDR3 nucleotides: TGTGCCAGCAGTGACCGGACAGGGGCCTCCTACGAGCAGTACTTC. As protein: CASSDRTGASYEQYF.

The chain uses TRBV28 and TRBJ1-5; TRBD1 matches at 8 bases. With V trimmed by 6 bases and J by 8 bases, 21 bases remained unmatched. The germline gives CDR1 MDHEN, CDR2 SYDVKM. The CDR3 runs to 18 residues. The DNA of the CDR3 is TGTGCCAGCAGGAGGAGGGGACTAACAGGGGGTGAAAATGAGCCCCAGCATTTT. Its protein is CASRRRGLTGGENEPQHF.

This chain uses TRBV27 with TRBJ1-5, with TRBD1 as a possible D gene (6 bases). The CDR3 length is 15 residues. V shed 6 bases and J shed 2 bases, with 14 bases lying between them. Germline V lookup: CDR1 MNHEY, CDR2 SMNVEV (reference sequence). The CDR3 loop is CASRPQGSRNQPQHF. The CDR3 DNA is TGTGCCAGCAGGCCACAGGGTTCTCGCAATCAGCCCCAGCATTTT.

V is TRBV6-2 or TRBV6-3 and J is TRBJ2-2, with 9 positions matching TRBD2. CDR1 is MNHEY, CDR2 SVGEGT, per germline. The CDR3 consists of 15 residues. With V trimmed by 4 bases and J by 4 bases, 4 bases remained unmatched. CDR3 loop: CASSSLAGITGELFF. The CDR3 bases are TGTGCCAGCAGTTCGCTAGCGGGGATCACCGGGGAGCTGTTTTTT.

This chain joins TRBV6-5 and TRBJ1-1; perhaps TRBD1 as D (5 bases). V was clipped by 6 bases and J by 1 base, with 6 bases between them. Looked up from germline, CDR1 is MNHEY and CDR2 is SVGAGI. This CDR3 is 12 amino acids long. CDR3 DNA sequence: TGTGCCAGCAGGACAGCGAACACTGAAGCTTTCTTT. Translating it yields CASRTANTEAFF.

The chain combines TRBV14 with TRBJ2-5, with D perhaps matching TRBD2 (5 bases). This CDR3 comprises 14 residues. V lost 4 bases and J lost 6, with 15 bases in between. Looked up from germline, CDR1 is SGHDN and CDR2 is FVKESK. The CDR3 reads CASSLVEGRKTQYF. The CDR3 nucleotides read TGTGCCAGCAGCCTTGTCGAGGGCCGAAAGACCCAGTACTTC.

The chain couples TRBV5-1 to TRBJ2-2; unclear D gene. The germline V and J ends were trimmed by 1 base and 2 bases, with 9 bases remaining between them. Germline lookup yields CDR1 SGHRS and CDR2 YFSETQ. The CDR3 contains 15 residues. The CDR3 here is CASSLFQENTGELFF. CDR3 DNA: TGCGCCAGCAGCTTGTTTCAGGAAAACACCGGGGAGCTGTTTTTT. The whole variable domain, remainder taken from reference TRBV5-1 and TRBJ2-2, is KAGVTQTPRYLIKTRGQQVTLSCSPISGHRSVSWYQQTPGQGLQFLFEYFSETQRNKGNFPGRFSGRQFSNSRSEMNVSTLELGDSALYLCASSLFQENTGELFFGEGSRLTVL.

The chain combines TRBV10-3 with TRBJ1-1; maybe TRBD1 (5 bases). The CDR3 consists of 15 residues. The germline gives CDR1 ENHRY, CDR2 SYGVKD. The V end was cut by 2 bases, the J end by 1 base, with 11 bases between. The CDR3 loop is CAISERRGWNTEAFF. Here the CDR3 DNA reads TGTGCCATCAGTGAGAGGCGGGGCTGGAACACTGAAGCTTTCTTT.

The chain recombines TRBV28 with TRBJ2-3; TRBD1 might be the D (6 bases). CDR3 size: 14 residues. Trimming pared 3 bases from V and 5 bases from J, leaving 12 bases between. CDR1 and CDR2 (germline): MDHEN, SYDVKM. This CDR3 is CASSLSRGGDTQYF. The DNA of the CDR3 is TGTGCCAGCAGTTTGTCCAGGGGCGGAGATACGCAGTATTTT.

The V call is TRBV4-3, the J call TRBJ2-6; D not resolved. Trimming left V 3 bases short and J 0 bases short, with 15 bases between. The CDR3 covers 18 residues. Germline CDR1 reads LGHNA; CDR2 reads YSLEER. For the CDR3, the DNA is TGCGCCAGCAGCCAGGCAGGCCCCGCCAGCTCTGGGGCCAACGTCCTGACTTTC. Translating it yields CASSQAGPASSGANVLTF.

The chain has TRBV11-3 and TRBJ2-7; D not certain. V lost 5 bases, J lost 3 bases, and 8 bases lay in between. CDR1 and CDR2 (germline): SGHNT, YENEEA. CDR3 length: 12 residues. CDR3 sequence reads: CASSLSCYEQYF. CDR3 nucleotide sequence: TGTGCCAGCAGCCTAAGTTGCTACGAGCAGTACTTC.